This T cell receptor (beta chain) derives from a study of cytomegalovirus exposure and HLA in healthy donors. This clone was observed once. Its antigen is currently unknown. CDR3 length: 14 amino acids. V was trimmed by 3 bases and J by 7 bases, leaving 18 bases between them. Germline V gives CDR1 SQVTM, CDR2 ANQGSEA. Study outcomes and limitations: Most TCR beta V segments were productive about 87% or about 30% of the time in an earlier analysis.

The PCR made use of 60 Vbeta and 13 Jbeta primers. Sequencing used immunoSEQ multiplex PCR; TCRdb keeps in-frame clones, though not all of them. The table shows 80,000 to 100,000 clones, with roughly 63% occurring only once. The receptor was derived from a woman aged 40 to 50 in good health and CMV-seropositive. The source material was PBMCs. This chain connects TRBV29-1 to TRBJ1-2, with D perhaps matching TRBD1 (6 bases). CDR3 DNA sequence: TGCAGCGTTGACCCCCGGCAGGGGTCTAGTGGCTACACCTTC. This gives the protein CSVDPRQGSSGYTF. Combining the CDR3 with reference TRBV29-1 and TRBJ1-2 gives the whole variable domain SAVISQKPSRDICQRGTSLTIQCQVDSQVTMMFWYRQQPGQSLTLIATANQGSEATYESGFVIDKFPISRPNLTFSTLTVSNMSPEDSSIYLCSVDPRQGSSGYTFGSGTRLTVV.